This T cell receptor beta chain was retrieved from a study of blood T cell repertoires in COVID-19. Study as a whole: Acute and convalescent COVID-19 samples came from the United States, Italy and Spain. Sample material is recorded as cDNA or gDNA derived from T cells, B-cell-depleted T cells, or PBMCs.

The J segment lost 1 base and the V segment lost 3 bases, leaving 6 bases of the junction unmatched. CDR1 LNHNV and CDR2 YYDKDF come from the germline V gene (reference sequence). The CDR3 consists of 16 residues. The study assigned cohorts using participant-reported clinical history. Using immunoSEQ multiplex PCR, the repertoire was profiled, and TCRdb retains in-frame clones only, with some absent. Of hundreds of thousands of clones in the sample, 87% were seen once. J is TRBJ2-1 and V is TRBV15; 7 bases align to TRBD2. The TCR originated in a woman aged 18-29 years who had recovered from COVID-19. Sequencing was done on a sample of PBMCs or T cells enriched from blood (not recorded which). CDR3 residues: CATSSQGGPSYNEQFF. CDR3 coding DNA: TGTGCCACCAGCAGCCAGGGAGGGCCATCCTACAATGAGCAGTTCTTC.